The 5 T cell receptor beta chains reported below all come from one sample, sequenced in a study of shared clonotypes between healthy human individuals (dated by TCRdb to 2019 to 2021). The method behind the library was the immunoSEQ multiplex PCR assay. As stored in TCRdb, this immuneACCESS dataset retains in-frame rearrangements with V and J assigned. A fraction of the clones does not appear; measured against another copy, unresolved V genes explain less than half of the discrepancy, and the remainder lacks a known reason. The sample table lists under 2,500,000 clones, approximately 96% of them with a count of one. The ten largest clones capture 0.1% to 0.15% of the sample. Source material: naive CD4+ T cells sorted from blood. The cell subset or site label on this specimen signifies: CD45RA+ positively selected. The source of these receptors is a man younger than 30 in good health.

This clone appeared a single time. The CDR3 DNA is TGTGCCAGCACCGAAAACGCCTACGAGCAGTACTTC. Residues: CASTENAYEQYF. The chain links TRBV6-5 to TRBJ2-7; no clear D gene. The CDR3 consists of 12 residues. V lost 7 bases and J 2 bases, leaving 9 bases between the germline ends. The germline CDR1 and CDR2 sequences are MNHEY and SVGAGI.

The CDR3 nucleotides read TGTGCCAGCAGCTACGCAGGGACAGGGGTGGGCGAGCAGTACTTC. Protein sequence: CASSYAGTGVGEQYF. The V gene is TRBV7-6, the J gene TRBJ2-7; TRBD1 agrees at 10 bases. The germline V gene encodes CDR1 SGHVS and CDR2 FNYEAQ. V was clipped by 4 bases and J by 6 bases; unmatched bases: 9. The CDR3 extends over 15 amino acids.

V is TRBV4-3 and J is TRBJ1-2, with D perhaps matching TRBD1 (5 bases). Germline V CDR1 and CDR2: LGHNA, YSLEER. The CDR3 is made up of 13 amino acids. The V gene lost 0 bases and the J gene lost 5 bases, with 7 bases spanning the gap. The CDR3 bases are TGCGCCAGCAGCCAAGACCAGGGTTATGGCTACACCTTC. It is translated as CASSQDQGYGYTF.

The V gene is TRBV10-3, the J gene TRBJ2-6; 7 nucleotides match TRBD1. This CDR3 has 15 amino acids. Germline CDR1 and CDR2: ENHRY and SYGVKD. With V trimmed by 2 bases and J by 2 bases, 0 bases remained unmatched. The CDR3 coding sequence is TGTGCCATCAGTGAGACAGGGGCTGGGGCCAACGTCCTGACTTTC. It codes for CAISETGAGANVLTF.

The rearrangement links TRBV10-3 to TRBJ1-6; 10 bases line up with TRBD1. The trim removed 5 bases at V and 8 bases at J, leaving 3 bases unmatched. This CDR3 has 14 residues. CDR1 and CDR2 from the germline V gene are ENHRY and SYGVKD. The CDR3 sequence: CAISKDRGDSPLHF. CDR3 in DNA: TGTGCCATCAGTAAGGACAGGGGGGATTCACCCCTCCACTTT.